Detailed here is one T cell receptor (beta chain). The method was immunoSEQ multiplex PCR; TCRdb's version includes in-frame clones alone and lacks a portion of them. The sample contains some 240,000 clones, approximately 82% of which appear only once. This specimen belongs to a study of blood T cell repertoires in COVID-19. The CDR3 consists of 17 residues. This rearrangement joins TRBV1 to TRBJ2-2; the table's D gene call, TRBD2, was not cross checked with the DNA. TRBV1 constitutes a pseudogene. Source material: peripheral blood. The receptor's source is a middle-aged man with active or convalescent COVID-19. CDR3 residues: CTSSQRPGTSRIGELFF. CDR3 nucleotide sequence: TGCACCAGCAGCCAACGCCCTGGGACTAGCAGGATCGGGGAGCTGTTTTTT.